This is a list of T cell receptor beta chains from one sample in a study of T-cell reconstitution after alpha-beta-depleted transplantation in children. TCRdb analysed the PCR reads with MiXCR anew, one entry per CDR3 protein. The data show about 400,000 distinct CDR3 sequences, roughly 22% seen once. This sample comprised PBMCs from the stem cell graft donor, obtained from the stem cell graft. These receptors originate from a human donor who donated a stem cell graft to a child with acute myeloid leukemia. Both conserved end residues are part of each CDR3. The D gene is left open where the match is weak. The size entry is marked missing in some rows and otherwise reads once, few, many or a size class.

D gene	V gene	J gene	clone size	CDR3 protein	CDR3 DNA
-	TRBV28	TRBJ2-1	-	CASSPWTPGLVYNEQFF	TGTGCCAGCAGTCCATGGACCCCGGGACTCGTCTACAATGAGCAGTTCTTC
TRBD2	TRBV12-3/TRBV12-4	TRBJ2-1	-	CASMLGTSGHNEQFF	TGTGCCAGCATGCTTGGGACTAGCGGCCACAATGAGCAGTTCTTC
-	TRBV7-8	TRBJ2-1	-	CASSLNSGLSSYNEQFF	TGTGCCAGCAGCTTAAATAGCGGCCTAAGCTCCTACAATGAGCAGTTCTTC
-	TRBV20-1	TRBJ2-3	many	CSADTRVDGDTQYF	TGCAGTGCTGACACGAGGGTCGATGGAGATACGCAGTATTTT
-	TRBV19	TRBJ2-6	-	CASHPLGGAILGANVLTF	TGTGCCAGCCATCCCCTAGGAGGGGCAATACTTGGGGCCAACGTCCTGACTTTC
-	TRBV12-3/TRBV12-4	TRBJ2-2	many	CASSLRDITGELFF	TGTGCCAGCAGCCTCAGGGACATCACCGGGGAGCTGTTTTTT
-	TRBV20-1	TRBJ2-3	-	CSAADGPDTQYF	TGCAGTGCCGCCGACGGACCGGATACGCAGTATTTT
-	TRBV28	TRBJ1-1	once	CASSRFTLRGDWVNTEAFF	TGTGCCAGCAGTCGATTCACACTGAGGGGCGATTGGGTGAACACTGAAGCTTTCTTT
TRBD2	TRBV20-1	TRBJ2-1	-	CSARDRTRPHYNEQFF	TGCAGTGCTAGAGATAGGACTAGACCCCACTACAATGAGCAGTTCTTC
-	TRBV20-1	TRBJ2-1	few	CSAEPGVAAYNEQFF	TGCAGTGCTGAACCCGGGGTAGCGGCCTACAATGAGCAGTTCTTC
TRBD2	TRBV4-1	TRBJ2-2	-	CASSFRLAVNTGELFF	TGCGCCAGCAGCTTTCGACTAGCGGTGAACACCGGGGAGCTGTTTTTT
TRBD1	TRBV12-3/TRBV12-4	TRBJ2-3	-	CASSPAGQGEPDTQYF	TGTGCCAGCAGTCCCGCGGGTCAGGGGGAACCAGATACGCAGTATTTT
-	TRBV7-9	TRBJ1-1	-	CASMVDTEAFF	TGTGCCAGCATGGTTGACACTGAAGCTTTCTTT
-	TRBV20-1	TRBJ2-7	many	CSAPGTSPYEQYF	TGCAGTGCCCCCGGGACTTCCCCTTACGAGCAGTACTTC
-	TRBV5-1	TRBJ1-1	-	CASSPLGGYTEAFF	TGCGCCAGCAGCCCCTTGGGGGGCTACACTGAAGCTTTCTTT
-	TRBV12-3/TRBV12-4	TRBJ2-7	many	CASSLSSMGKQYF	TGTGCCAGCAGTCTCAGTAGTATGGGGAAGCAGTACTTC